The T cell receptor (beta chain) described here comes from a study of blood T cell repertoires in COVID-19 (TCRdb year 2020). In terms of the full investigation: Samples from collaborators originated in the United States, Italy and Spain and spanned both the acute and convalescent phases of COVID-19. Deeply sampled blood TCRbeta repertoires from subjects exposed to, actively infected with, or recovered from COVID-19 were included in the dataset. The repertoires were made available in a free public database intended to serve as a resource for research on the immune response to SARS-CoV-2. The material from the prospective study consisted of cDNA or gDNA derived from T cells, B-cell-depleted T cells, or PBMCs. HLA class I and class II types, where available, came from metadata supplied by the sample provider rather than from assay-based typing. The sample metadata nearly always contained a de-identified subject ID, COVID-19 status, age in years and sex. Samples were obtained from the ongoing ImmuneRACE study (first 160 participants) and from some 1,200 subjects provided by 6 global collaborators.

TCRbeta CDR3 regions were amplified from genomic DNA using the immunoSEQ Assay, a bias-controlled multiplex PCR. In the authors' own workflow: Within the assay, amplification of reference gene primers was used to estimate how many nucleated cells each sample contained. To quantify the absolute abundance of each unique TCRbeta CDR3 rearrangement, sequence reads were collapsed and filtered. For each sample, productive Simpson clonality was calculated as the square root of Simpson's diversity index across productive rearrangements. TCRdb mirrors the immuneACCESS table, restricted to in-frame sequences. Some clones are absent from its copies; in checked studies, under half trace to an unresolved V gene, and the reason for the others is unknown. For V, J and clone size, that table is used; D and trimming come from the DNA. The sample includes roughly 320,000 clones, with around 85% observed a single time. Approximately 7.6% of the sample rests with the top ten.

Measured from the cysteine to the phenylalanine, the CDR3 is 12 residues long. Only the CDR3 DNA is retained, 36 bases long and in frame from the first base. V is pared back by 4 bases and J by 3 bases, with 6 bases lying between the germline termini. The germline V gene encodes CDR1 SGHRS and CDR2 YFSETQ. Collaborating institutions collected whole blood in K2EDTA tubes following their own protocols. For TCRbeta analysis, collaborator samples were shipped as frozen whole blood, as isolated PBMCs, or as DNA extracted from either sample type. Broad study findings and their caveats: The amount of clinical and demographic metadata varied by source and participant and was provided uncurated.

Turning to this clone: Its antigen is not yet known. Within one base of it there is no much larger clone, and no base qualities were kept.

The material sequenced was peripheral blood. The chain links TRBV5-1 with TRBJ2-3; no confident D gene assignment can be made. The receptor's source is a human donor in a cohort sampled during active COVID-19. The sequenced DNA is TGCGCCAGCAGCGCGAGAACAGATACGCAGTATTTT. This encodes CASSARTDTQYF.